The 32 T cell receptor beta chains listed next were all sequenced from one sample in a study of OX40 agonist ivuxolimab in advanced cancers. TCRdb's table, derived via immunoSEQ multiplex PCR, lists solely in-frame clones and lacks some. The repertoire holds about 45,000 clones, approximately 85% seen once, with less than 2.5% in the top ten. This sample comprised CD4+ or CD8+ T cells sorted from blood, obtained in a trial of the OX40 agonist ivuxolimab. These receptors came from an adult with an advanced solid tumor such as melanoma, head and neck, liver or kidney cancer.

V is TRBV7-3 and J is TRBJ2-5, with TRBD2 identical over 10 bases. The CDR3 has 16 residues. CDR1 is SGHTA and CDR2 is FQGTGA in the germline V gene. The V segment lost 0 bases and the J segment 4 bases; nucleotides outside the gene matches: 5. CDR3 residues: CASSLTSGGAGETQYF. The CDR3 bases are TGTGCCAGCAGCTTAACCAGCGGGGGGGCAGGAGAGACCCAGTACTTC.

This chain links TRBV5-4 with TRBJ2-7; D may be TRBD1 (5 bases). CDR3 length: 13 amino acids. In germline, CDR1 is SGHNT, CDR2 YYREEE (reference sequence). Trimming took off 3 bases at V and 0 bases at J, with 7 bases between the two ends. Written as DNA, the CDR3 is TGTGCCAGCAGCTCGACAGTCTCCTACGAGCAGTACTTC. This gives the protein CASSSTVSYEQYF.

V and J are TRBV18 and TRBJ2-3, with TRBD2 identical over 7 bases. V trimming: 3 bases; J trimming: 2 bases; junction bases outside the gene matches: 8. Germline V CDR1 and CDR2: KGHSH, LQKENI. The CDR3 consists of 16 residues. The CDR3: CASSPLGGGLTDTQYF. In DNA form, the CDR3 reads TGTGCCAGCTCACCCCTCGGCGGGGGACTCACAGATACGCAGTATTTT.

The CDR3 here is CAISEGRGRGSGGTEAFF. CDR3 DNA sequence: TGTGCCATCAGTGAGGGTAGAGGCAGGGGGTCAGGAGGAACTGAAGCTTTCTTT. The chain couples TRBV10-3 to TRBJ1-1; TRBD1 matches at 7 bases. V was clipped by 2 bases and J by 5 bases; unmatched bases: 17. The germline gives CDR1 ENHRY, CDR2 SYGVKD. The CDR3 runs to 18 residues.

V is TRBV19 and J is TRBJ2-7; TRBD1 or TRBD2 may be the D gene (5 bases each). The CDR3 is made up of 14 amino acids. V was pared by 10 bases and J by 0 bases, with 16 bases between. CDR1 LNHDA and CDR2 SQIVND come from the germline V gene (reference sequence). For the CDR3, the DNA is TGTGCCACCACTCCACGGGGCACCTCCTACGAGCAGTACTTC. It specifies CATTPRGTSYEQYF.

By sample fraction, this clone is medium-sized. Written as DNA, the CDR3 is TGCAGCGCCCTAGTCTCGGTCGGATATGGCTACACCTTC. Translation: CSALVSVGYGYTF. J is TRBJ1-2 and V is TRBV29-1; D gene unclear. The V end lost 7 bases, the J end lost 5 bases, and 17 bases lay between the germline ends. The CDR3 spans 13 residues. The germline CDR1 and CDR2 sequences are SQVTM and ANQGSEA.

V is TRBV6-5 and J is TRBJ2-5; D may be TRBD1 or TRBD2 (5 bases each). Germline lookup yields CDR1 MNHEY and CDR2 SVGAGI. The CDR3 covers 16 residues. Trimming removed 0 bases from V and 1 base from J, with 12 bases in between. The CDR3, as DNA: TGTGCCAGCAGTTACTCGGGACGGGCGTTCCAAGAGACCCAGTACTTC. This encodes CASSYSGRAFQETQYF.

The chain has TRBV4-2 and TRBJ1-2, with D possibly TRBD1 on 6 matching bases. The ends were cut back, 0 bases at V and 8 bases at J, with 13 bases in the middle. The CDR3 runs 14 residues. CDR1 and CDR2 from the germline V gene are LGHNA and YNFKEQ. For the CDR3, the DNA is TGTGCCAGCAGCCAAGAGGATAGGGGGTTGGGCTACACCTTC. As protein: CASSQEDRGLGYTF.

This rearrangement joins TRBV5-5 to TRBJ1-1; D uncertain. Trimming stripped 2 bases from V and 2 bases from J, with 7 bases between. CDR1 and CDR2 (germline): SGHKS, YYEKEE (reference sequence). The CDR3 is 13 residues long. The CDR3 bases are TGTGCCAGCAGCTTTGACACAAACACTGAAGCTTTCTTT. This translates into CASSFDTNTEAFF.

J is TRBJ1-4 and V is TRBV2, with TRBD1 matching 7 bases. Germline CDR1 is SNHLY and CDR2 is FYNNEI. This CDR3 is 16 amino acids long. The V gene end was trimmed by 5 bases and the J gene end by 0 bases; junction bases not matched to a gene: 6. CDR3 coding DNA: TGTGCCAGCAGTAGGGGGCCCCAAGCAACTAATGAAAAACTGTTTTTT. Translation gives CASSRGPQATNEKLFF.

This clone turned up a few times. This sequence joins TRBV11-2 and TRBJ1-2; D unclear. Germline CDR1 is SGHAT and CDR2 is FQNNGV. V lost 7 bases and J 0 bases, leaving 12 bases between the germline ends. The CDR3 loop spans 14 amino acids. The CDR3 sequence: CASIPSRANYGYTF. Written as DNA, the CDR3 is TGTGCCAGCATTCCAAGTCGAGCTAACTATGGCTACACCTTC.

The rearrangement joins TRBV13 to TRBJ1-1, with no clear D. With 3 bases removed from V and 1 base from J, the gap between germline ends came to 9 bases. CDR1 and CDR2 from the germline V gene are PRHDT and FYEKMQ (reference sequence). The CDR3 extends over 14 amino acids. CDR3 protein: CASSFYARNTEAFF. CDR3 in DNA: TGTGCCAGCAGCTTCTATGCTCGGAACACTGAAGCTTTCTTT.

CDR3 DNA: TGTGCCAGCTCACCGGAGGGGATGGTATCTAACTATGGCTACACCTTC. Translation gives CASSPEGMVSNYGYTF. This chain connects TRBV18 to TRBJ1-2; TRBD1 is a possible D gene (5 bases). The CDR3 extends over 16 amino acids. Germline lookup yields CDR1 KGHSH and CDR2 LQKENI. V was cut by 3 bases and J by 0 bases, with 14 bases left in between.

This chain links TRBV7-9 with TRBJ1-1; the D gene is possibly TRBD1 (5 bases). Between the trimmed V and J ends, which lost 3 bases and 4 bases, there was a span of 9 bases. The CDR3 loop spans 13 amino acids. CDR1 and CDR2 (germline): SEHNR, FQNEAQ (reference sequence). DNA of the CDR3: TGTGCCAGCAGCTTTTTTCAGGGCACTGAAGCTTTCTTT. Translation gives CASSFFQGTEAFF. The whole variable domain, filled in from reference TRBV7-9 and TRBJ1-1, reads DTGVSQNPRHKITKRGQNVTFRCDPISEHNRLYWYRQTLGQGPEFLTYFQNEAQLEKSRLLSDRFSAERPKGSFSTLEIQRTEQGDSAMYLCASSFFQGTEAFFGQGTRLTVV.

This chain joins TRBV7-3 and TRBJ2-6, with D perhaps assigned TRBD1 or TRBD2 (5 bases each). This CDR3 region has 15 residues. Germline V gene data show CDR1 as SGHTA and CDR2 as FQGTGA. V was pared by 5 bases and J by 0 bases, with 8 bases between. This chain's CDR3 is CASSRGPSGANVLTF. CDR3 DNA sequence: TGTGCCAGCAGCCGGGGACCCTCTGGGGCCAACGTCCTGACTTTC.

The chain links TRBV7-8 to TRBJ1-5, with D perhaps matching TRBD1 (6 bases). The CDR3 is made up of 15 amino acids. The V and J ends lost 1 base and 5 bases respectively, with 12 bases between them. Germline CDR1 and CDR2: SGHVS and FQNEAQ. The CDR3 is CASSLGTGLHQPQHF. The CDR3 region has the DNA TGTGCCAGCAGCTTAGGTACAGGGCTCCATCAGCCCCAGCATTTT.

The V and J genes are TRBV6-1 and TRBJ2-3; D is possibly TRBD1 or TRBD2 (5 bases each). The CDR3 has 16 amino acids. Germline CDR1 and CDR2: MNHNS and SASEGT. Trimming removed 1 base at V and 6 bases at J, with 17 bases between. The CDR3 region has the DNA TGTGCCAGCAGTGAAGGGTGGCCGGGTCGGGGCGATACGCAGTATTTT. Translating gives CASSEGWPGRGDTQYF.

The chain uses TRBV5-3 and TRBJ1-1; D remains unclear. Being an ORF, TRBV5-3 has a function that is uncertain. This CDR3 has 18 residues. V was cut by 0 bases and J by 3 bases, with 21 bases left in between. The CDR3 sequence is CARSLARPPRRLDTEAFF. CDR3 DNA: TGTGCCAGAAGCTTGGCCCGGCCACCTCGTCGATTGGACACTGAAGCTTTCTTT.

The rearrangement joins TRBV27 to TRBJ2-3; D tentatively reads TRBD1 or TRBD2 (5 bases each). Germline V lookup: CDR1 MNHEY, CDR2 SMNVEV (reference sequence). CDR3 length: 17 amino acids. The germline V and J ends were trimmed by 3 bases and 2 bases, with 18 bases remaining between them. The CDR3: CASSFATGTPSTDTQYF. The CDR3 DNA sequence: TGTGCCAGCAGTTTCGCCACCGGGACCCCTTCCACAGATACGCAGTATTTT.

The chain is built from TRBV12-5 and TRBJ1-1; TRBD1 agrees at 7 bases. Per germline, CDR1 LGHNT and CDR2 FRNRAP. The CDR3 has 18 residues. V gave up 7 bases and J gave up 0 bases; unmatched junction bases: 17. Here the CDR3 reads CASALEVGTAQMNTEAFF. CDR3 bases: TGTGCTAGTGCCCTTGAGGTCGGGACAGCACAAATGAACACTGAAGCTTTCTTT.

The chain recombines TRBV5-8 with TRBJ1-5, with D tentatively TRBD1 (6 bases). This CDR3 comprises 14 residues. V lost 7 bases and J lost 3, with 14 bases in between. In germline, CDR1 is SGHTS, CDR2 YDEGEE. CDR3 in amino acids: CASEGGWNNQPQHF. The CDR3 DNA follows: TGTGCCAGCGAGGGGGGATGGAACAATCAGCCCCAGCATTTT.

The chain uses TRBV30 and TRBJ2-7, with D perhaps TRBD2 (6 bases). Germline V lookup: CDR1 GTSNPN, CDR2 SVGIG (reference sequence). This CDR3 is built from 16 residues. The V and J ends lost 4 bases and 0 bases respectively, with 19 bases between them. CDR3 protein: CAWIRQSGLSSYEQYF. DNA for the CDR3: TGTGCCTGGATTCGACAAAGCGGGCTGAGCTCCTACGAGCAGTACTTC.

The rearrangement joins TRBV18 to TRBJ1-5, with TRBD1 matching 8 bases. Unmatched junction bases numbered 0, after V lost 4 bases and J lost 1 base. Germline lookup yields CDR1 KGHSH and CDR2 LQKENI. This CDR3 region has 14 residues. CDR3 DNA sequence: TGTGCCAGCTCACGGGACAGGAGCAATCAGCCCCAGCATTTT. Protein sequence: CASSRDRSNQPQHF.

CDR3 bases: TGTGCCATCAGTGAGTCGATGGGCGATGAGCAGTTCTTC. Protein sequence: CAISESMGDEQFF. The chain uses TRBV10-3 and TRBJ2-1; D gene ambiguous. The CDR3 totals 13 residues. The ends were cut back, 0 bases at V and 8 bases at J, with 8 bases in the middle. Germline V lookup: CDR1 ENHRY, CDR2 SYGVKD.

The chain recombines TRBV5-4 with TRBJ1-2, with a weak D call TRBD1 (5 bases). Germline CDR1 and CDR2: SGHNT and YYREEE (reference sequence). V lost 3 bases to trimming and J lost 5 bases, with 14 bases between them. The CDR3 length is 14 residues. As DNA, the CDR3 is TGTGCCAGCAGCTCCTCCCAGGGAATTTATGGCTACACCTTC. Translating it yields CASSSSQGIYGYTF.

The genes are TRBV19 and TRBJ2-1; 10 bases fit TRBD2. CDR1 is LNHDA, CDR2 SQIVND, per germline (reference sequence). The CDR3 has 14 amino acids. V was pared by 6 bases and J by 4 bases, with 3 bases of the junction left unmatched. The DNA of the CDR3 is TGTGCCAGTAGCGAGCGGGGGGGATACAATGAGCAGTTCTTC. Its protein is CASSERGGYNEQFF.

The chain joins TRBV7-3 to TRBJ2-3; 9 bases fit TRBD1. Germline V gene data show CDR1 as SGHTA and CDR2 as FQGTGA. V was pared by 2 bases and J by 1 base, with 1 base of the junction left unmatched. This CDR3 has 15 residues. Written as DNA, the CDR3 is TGTGCCAGCAGCTTACGGACAGGGGGCACAGATACGCAGTATTTT. Amino acid sequence: CASSLRTGGTDTQYF.

The chain recombines TRBV7-6 with TRBJ2-3; 10 nucleotides align to TRBD2. Germline V lookup: CDR1 SGHVS, CDR2 FNYEAQ. With V trimmed by 1 base and J by 1 base, 14 bases remained unmatched. This CDR3 spans 20 amino acids. CDR3 DNA: TGTGCCAGCAGCTTAGGACCCGGGACGGGGCTAGCGGGGGGCACAGATACGCAGTATTTT. It yields the protein CASSLGPGTGLAGGTDTQYF.

The chain uses TRBV4-2 and TRBJ2-3; D might be TRBD1 (6 bases). Germline CDR1 is LGHNA and CDR2 is YNFKEQ. Trimming took 4 bases from V and 2 from J, leaving 16 bases between them. CDR3 length: 16 residues. The CDR3 sequence is CASSPGAGPITDTQYF. CDR3 DNA: TGTGCCAGCAGCCCAGGGGCAGGCCCTATCACAGATACGCAGTATTTT.

The chain is built from TRBV11-3 and TRBJ2-1; D is ambiguous. In germline, CDR1 is SGHNT, CDR2 YENEEA. V was pared by 0 bases and J by 7 bases, with 10 bases between. The CDR3 has 14 residues. The CDR3 reads CASSLDRAENEQFF. CDR3 DNA: TGTGCCAGCAGCTTAGATCGAGCAGAGAATGAGCAGTTCTTC.

The chain couples TRBV28 to TRBJ1-5; possible D gene TRBD1, 6 bases. This CDR3 comprises 15 residues. The V gene lost 6 bases and the J gene lost 0 bases, with 12 bases spanning the gap. Germline CDR1 MDHEN, CDR2 SYDVKM. The CDR3 here is CASSRDILSNQPQHF. The CDR3 coding sequence is TGTGCCAGCAGCCGGGACATCCTTAGCAATCAGCCCCAGCATTTT. Looking up the rest from reference TRBV28 and TRBJ1-5 gives the full variable domain: DVKVTQSSRYLVKRTGEKVFLECVQDMDHENMFWYRQDPGLGLRLIYFSYDVKMKEKGDIPEGYSVSREKKERFSLILESASTNQTSMYLCASSRDILSNQPQHFGDGTRLSIL.

The chain is built from TRBV18 and TRBJ1-1; tentative D call: TRBD1 (5 bases). V lost 2 bases, J lost 4 bases, and 11 bases lay in between. Germline CDR1 is KGHSH and CDR2 is LQKENI. The CDR3 runs to 14 residues. This chain's CDR3 is CASSPDSTSTEAFF. In DNA form, the CDR3 reads TGTGCCAGCTCACCAGACAGTACCTCCACTGAAGCTTTCTTT.